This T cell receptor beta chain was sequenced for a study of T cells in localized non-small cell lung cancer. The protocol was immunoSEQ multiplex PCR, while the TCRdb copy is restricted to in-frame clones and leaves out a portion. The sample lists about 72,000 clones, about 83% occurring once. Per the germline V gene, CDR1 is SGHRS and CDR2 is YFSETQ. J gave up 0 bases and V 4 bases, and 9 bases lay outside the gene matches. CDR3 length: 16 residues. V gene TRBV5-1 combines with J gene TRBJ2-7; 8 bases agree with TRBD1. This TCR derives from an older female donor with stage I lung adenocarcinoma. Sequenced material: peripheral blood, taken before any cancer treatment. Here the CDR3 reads CASSQSTGATSYEQYF. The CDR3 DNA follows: TGCGCCAGCAGCCAATCGACAGGGGCAACCTCCTACGAGCAGTACTTC.